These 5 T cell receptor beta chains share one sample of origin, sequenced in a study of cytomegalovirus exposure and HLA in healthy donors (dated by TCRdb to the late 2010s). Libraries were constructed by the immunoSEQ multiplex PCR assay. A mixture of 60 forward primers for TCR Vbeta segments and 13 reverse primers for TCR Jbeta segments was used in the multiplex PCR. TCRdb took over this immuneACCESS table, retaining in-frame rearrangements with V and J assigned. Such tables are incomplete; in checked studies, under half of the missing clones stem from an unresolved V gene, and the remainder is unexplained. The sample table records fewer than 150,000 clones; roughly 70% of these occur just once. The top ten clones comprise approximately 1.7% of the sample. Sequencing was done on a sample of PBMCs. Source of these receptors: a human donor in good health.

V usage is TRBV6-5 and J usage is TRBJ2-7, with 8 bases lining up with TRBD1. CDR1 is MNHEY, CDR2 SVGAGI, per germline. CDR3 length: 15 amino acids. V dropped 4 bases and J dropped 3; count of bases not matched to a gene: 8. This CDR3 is CASSLTGTGDYEQYF. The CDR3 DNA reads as TGTGCCAGCAGTTTGACCGGGACAGGAGACTACGAGCAGTACTTC.

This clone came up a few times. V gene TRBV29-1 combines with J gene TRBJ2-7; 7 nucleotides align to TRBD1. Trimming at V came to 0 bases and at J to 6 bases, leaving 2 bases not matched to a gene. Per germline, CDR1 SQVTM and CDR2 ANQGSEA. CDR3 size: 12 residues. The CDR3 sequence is CSVEEGGGEQYF. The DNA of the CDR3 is TGCAGCGTTGAAGAAGGGGGCGGCGAGCAGTACTTC.

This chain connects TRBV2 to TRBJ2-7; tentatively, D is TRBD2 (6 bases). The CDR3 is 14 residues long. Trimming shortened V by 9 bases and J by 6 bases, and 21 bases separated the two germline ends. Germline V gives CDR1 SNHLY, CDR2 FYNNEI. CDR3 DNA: TGTGCCAGTAGTTACGTGGCGGGGTTCGGCGAGCAGTACTTC. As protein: CASSYVAGFGEQYF.

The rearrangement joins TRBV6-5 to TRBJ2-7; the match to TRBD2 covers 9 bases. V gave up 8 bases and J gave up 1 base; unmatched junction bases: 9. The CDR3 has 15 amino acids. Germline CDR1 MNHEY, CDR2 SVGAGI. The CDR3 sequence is CASQLLAGSSYEQYF. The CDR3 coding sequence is TGTGCCAGCCAGTTACTAGCGGGTTCGTCCTACGAGCAGTACTTC.

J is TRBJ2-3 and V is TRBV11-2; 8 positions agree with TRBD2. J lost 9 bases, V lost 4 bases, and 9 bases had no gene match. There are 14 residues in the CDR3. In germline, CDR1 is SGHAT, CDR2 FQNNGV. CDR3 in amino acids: CASSSGLGVGTQYF. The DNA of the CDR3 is TGTGCCAGCAGCTCGGGACTAGGGGTAGGGACGCAGTATTTT.